The 26 T cell receptor beta chains reported below all come from one sample, sequenced in a study of PD-1 blockade in classical Hodgkin lymphoma. Here immunoSEQ multiplex PCR was the method, and the copy in TCRdb shows in-frame clones only, minus some. The table lists under 20,000 clones, 76% of them singletons. Time point noted: cycle 4 day 1 (C4D1), after 6 weeks of nivolumab. Relapse after autologous stem cell transplantation occurred in every patient, and brentuximab vedotin exposure varied. Material: peripheral blood mononuclear cells (PBMCs), obtained before the fourth cycle of nivolumab. The receptors here all came from a human donor with classical Hodgkin lymphoma.

The chain uses TRBV2 and TRBJ1-4, with D hard to call. Between the trimmed V and J ends, which lost 3 bases and 6 bases, there was a span of 5 bases. CDR3 length equals 12 residues. The germline CDR1 and CDR2 sequences are SNHLY and FYNNEI. Written as DNA, the CDR3 is TGTGCCAGCAGTGAGTTTGATGAAAAACTGTTTTTT. It yields the protein CASSEFDEKLFF.

This chain joins TRBV10-3 and TRBJ1-6; D call uncertain. The CDR3 runs to 14 residues. Germline assignment: CDR1 ENHRY and CDR2 SYGVKD. V lost 6 bases, J lost 9 bases, and 15 bases lay in between. The DNA of the CDR3 is TGTGCCATCAGCGATACCAGCGAGGGTTCACCCCTCCACTTT. As protein: CAISDTSEGSPLHF.

V is TRBV12-5 and J is TRBJ2-1; TRBD2 might be the D (6 bases). Looked up from germline, CDR1 is LGHNT and CDR2 is FRNRAP. The CDR3 is 11 amino acids. Trimming cost V 5 bases and J 8 bases, with 7 bases left between them. The CDR3 DNA is TGTGCTAGTGGTCCGGGGGATGAGCAGTTCTTC. This sequence encodes CASGPGDEQFF.

The chain uses TRBV9 and TRBJ2-2, with 14 bases aligning to TRBD2. V was pared by 6 bases and J by 7 bases, with 8 bases of the junction left unmatched. CDR1 and CDR2 (germline): SGDLS, YYNGEE. The CDR3 covers 16 residues. The CDR3 DNA sequence: TGTGCCAGCAAGCGGGGACTAGCGGGGGAAGACGGGGAGCTGTTTTTT. It yields the protein CASKRGLAGEDGELFF.

The chain links TRBV5-6 to TRBJ2-5; no firm D call. Germline V CDR1 and CDR2: SGHDT, YYEEEE. Trimming left V 7 bases short and J 0 bases short, with 10 bases between. This CDR3 region has 13 residues. The CDR3 DNA reads as TGTGCCAGCGGCTATACGTACCAAGAGACCCAGTACTTC. Translation gives CASGYTYQETQYF.

The chain employs TRBV11-2 and TRBJ2-5; a possible D gene is TRBD2 (6 bases). Looked up from germline, CDR1 is SGHAT and CDR2 is FQNNGV. CDR3 length: 14 residues. Deletions cut 8 bases from V and 0 bases from J, with 13 bases between. CDR3 protein: CASGGTYYQETQYF. The CDR3 nucleotides are TGTGCCAGCGGGGGGACTTACTACCAAGAGACCCAGTACTTC. Full variable domain (remainder filled in from reference TRBV11-2 and TRBJ2-5): EAGVAQSPRYKIIEKRQSVAFWCNPISGHATLYWYQQILGQGPKLLIQFQNNGVVDDSQLPKDRFSAERLKGVDSTLKIQPAKLEDSAVYLCASGGTYYQETQYFGPGTRLLVL.

The chain recombines TRBV6-1 with TRBJ1-1; D may be TRBD1 (5 bases). Trimming removed 11 bases at V and 1 base at J, with 8 bases between. CDR3 length: 11 residues. CDR1 MNHNS and CDR2 SASEGT come from the germline V gene. The CDR3 DNA reads TGTGCCTTGGGACGGAACACTGAAGCTTTCTTT. It encodes CALGRNTEAFF.

This clone was recorded only once. The rearrangement joins TRBV30 to TRBJ2-3; D is unresolved. The CDR3 runs 11 residues. Trimming pared 1 base from V and 3 bases from J, leaving 2 bases between. Germline CDR1 GTSNPN, CDR2 SVGIG (reference sequence). As DNA, the CDR3 is TGTGCCTGGAGTGGGACAGATACGCAGTATTTT. Encoded protein: CAWSGTDTQYF. Supplemented by reference TRBV30 and TRBJ2-3, the full variable domain reads SQTIHQWPATLVQPVGSPLSLECTVEGTSNPNLYWYRQAAGRGLQLLFYSVGIGQISSEVPQNLSASRPQDRQFILSSKKLLLSDSGFYLCAWSGTDTQYFGPGTRLTVL.

The gene calls are TRBV6-6 and TRBJ2-4; TRBD1 or TRBD2 may be the D gene (5 bases each). V was pared by 8 bases and J by 4 bases, with 9 bases between. This CDR3 is 12 amino acids long. Germline V gene data show CDR1 as MNHNY and CDR2 as SVGAGI (reference sequence). CDR3 sequence reads: CASRDQKNIQYF. CDR3 bases: TGTGCCAGCCGGGACCAAAAAAACATTCAGTACTTC.

The chain carries TRBV6-5 and TRBJ2-7, with D possibly being TRBD2 (5 bases). The germline V gene has CDR1 MNHEY and CDR2 SVGAGI. Trimming stripped 5 bases from V and 4 bases from J, with 9 bases between. The CDR3 sequence is 12 residues long. In DNA form, the CDR3 reads TGTGCCAGCAGTCCCGGGATTTACGAGCAGTACTTC. This codes for CASSPGIYEQYF.

Regarding this clone: The junction shows a germline mismatch at one end, possibly a read error. This rearrangement joins TRBV19 to TRBJ2-1; D is possibly TRBD2 (6 bases). Germline CDR1 reads LNHDA; CDR2 reads SQIVND (reference sequence). The CDR3 is 14 residues long. The CDR3 nucleotides read TGTGTCAGTACGGGCGGGACCCCCCGGAATGAGCAGTTCTTC. Its protein product is CVSTGGTPRNEQFF.

V and J are TRBV2 and TRBJ2-7; 9 nucleotides line up with TRBD2. Germline lookup yields CDR1 SNHLY and CDR2 FYNNEI. Germline trimming cut 11 bases from V and 0 bases from J; bases unmatched to any gene: 11. The CDR3 covers 15 residues. CDR3 sequence reads: CAGAAGGDSSYEQYF. The CDR3 bases are TGTGCCGGCGCGGCGGGGGGGGATAGCTCCTACGAGCAGTACTTC.

V gene TRBV19 combines with J gene TRBJ2-3; D unclear. Deletions cut 6 bases from V and 4 bases from J, with 20 bases between. There are 16 residues in the CDR3. Looked up from germline, CDR1 is LNHDA and CDR2 is SQIVND (reference sequence). DNA for the CDR3: TGTGCCAGTAGACGGAAGACGGCGACGAACCCAGATACGCAGTATTTT. This sequence encodes CASRRKTATNPDTQYF.

The chain employs TRBV6-5 and TRBJ1-1, with D uncertain. The germline V and J ends were trimmed by 5 bases and 0 bases, with 7 bases remaining between them. In germline, CDR1 is MNHEY, CDR2 SVGAGI. The CDR3 runs 13 residues. CDR3 sequence (DNA): TGTGCCAGCAGTCGATGGATGAACACTGAAGCTTTCTTT. Translation gives CASSRWMNTEAFF.

The chain is built from TRBV27 and TRBJ1-1, with D perhaps TRBD1 (5 bases). CDR1 is MNHEY and CDR2 is SMNVEV in the germline V gene (reference sequence). This CDR3 is 16 amino acids long. The germline V and J ends were trimmed by 0 bases and 3 bases, with 14 bases remaining between them. CDR3 sequence (DNA): TGTGCCAGCAGTTTATCTGGGCAGGGCGGCTACACTGAAGCTTTCTTT. This sequence encodes CASSLSGQGGYTEAFF.

This chain connects TRBV5-1 to TRBJ2-1, with a tentative D call TRBD1 (6 bases). Germline CDR1 is SGHRS and CDR2 is YFSETQ. The CDR3 is 14 residues long. V gave up 0 bases and J gave up 9 bases, with 13 bases separating them. DNA for the CDR3: TGCGCCAGCAGCTTGGACGAGGGGGTGGGTGAGCAGTTCTTC. It is translated as CASSLDEGVGEQFF.

The chain couples TRBV7-2 to TRBJ2-2; 7 nucleotides agree with TRBD1. Per the germline V gene, CDR1 is SGHTA and CDR2 is FQGNSA. Trimming removed 10 bases from V and 0 bases from J; junction bases left unmatched: 5. The CDR3 totals 14 residues. This CDR3 reads CATGTVTNTGELFF. CDR3 coding DNA: TGTGCCACCGGGACAGTCACGAACACCGGGGAGCTGTTTTTT.

This clone has a handful of counts. This chain uses TRBV2 with TRBJ1-6; 7 positions match TRBD1. This CDR3 has 14 amino acids. Unmatched junction bases numbered 5, after V lost 6 bases and J lost 6 bases. Germline V gene lookup returns CDR1 SNHLY and CDR2 FYNNEI. For the CDR3, the DNA is TGTGCCAGCAGACAGGGGACGGGTAATTCACCCCTCCACTTT. Its translation is CASRQGTGNSPLHF. The full variable domain, completed using reference TRBV2 and TRBJ1-6, is EPEVTQTPSHQVTQMGQEVILRCVPISNHLYFYWYRQILGQKVEFLVSFYNNEISEKSEIFDDQFSVERPDGSNFTLKIRSTKLEDSAMYFCASRQGTGNSPLHFGNGTRLTVT.

The chain has TRBV19 and TRBJ1-4; D is unresolved. The CDR3 totals 15 residues. Germline-derived CDR1 and CDR2 are LNHDA and SQIVND (reference sequence). Trimming cost V 7 bases and J 4 bases, with 16 bases left between them. The CDR3 loop reads CASTMTGFGNEKLFF. CDR3 nucleotides: TGTGCCAGTACGATGACGGGGTTTGGTAATGAAAAACTGTTTTTT.

This sequence joins TRBV5-1 and TRBJ2-7; D not resolved. The CDR3 runs 16 residues. Trimming stripped 1 base from V and 0 bases from J, with 14 bases between. Per germline, CDR1 SGHRS and CDR2 YFSETQ. CDR3 coding DNA: TGCGCCAGCAGCTTGAACCCTCTCGGCAGCTCCTACGAGCAGTACTTC. It is translated as CASSLNPLGSSYEQYF.

The V gene is TRBV6-6, the J gene TRBJ1-5; D ambiguous. V gave up 6 bases and J gave up 4 bases, with 7 bases separating them. This CDR3 comprises 12 residues. CDR1 and CDR2 (germline): MNHNY, SVGAGI (reference sequence). This CDR3 reads CASRGGNQPQHF. In DNA form, the CDR3 reads TGTGCCAGCAGGGGTGGAAATCAGCCCCAGCATTTT.

V usage is TRBV27 and J usage is TRBJ1-4; 9 bases line up with TRBD1. The CDR3 is 15 amino acids. The V gene end was trimmed by 2 bases and the J gene end by 9 bases; junction bases not matched to a gene: 7. Germline values: CDR1 MNHEY, CDR2 SMNVEV (reference sequence). The CDR3 loop reads CASSLGTGLGKKLFF. CDR3 DNA sequence: TGTGCCAGCAGTTTAGGGACAGGGCTGGGGAAAAAACTGTTTTTT.

The chain links TRBV4-3 to TRBJ1-2; D uncertain. This CDR3 contains 12 residues. Trimming cost V 4 bases and J 8 bases, with 11 bases left between them. Germline lookup yields CDR1 LGHNA and CDR2 YSLEER. CDR3 bases: TGCGCCAGCAGCCCCGGAGTCGGAGGCTACACCTTC. This encodes CASSPGVGGYTF.

This clone was found a few times. The chain couples TRBV11-3 to TRBJ2-7; 7 nucleotides align to TRBD1. Germline CDR1 reads SGHNT; CDR2 reads YENEEA. This CDR3 region has 14 residues. V dropped 4 bases and J dropped 4; count of bases not matched to a gene: 7. DNA for the CDR3: TGTGCCAGCAGCTCCCGGGACAGAGTATACGAGCAGTACTTC. Amino acid sequence: CASSSRDRVYEQYF.

The rearrangement uses TRBV6-5 and TRBJ1-1; no clear D. The CDR3 totals 15 residues. V was pared by 8 bases and J by 10 bases, with 26 bases between. Germline lookup yields CDR1 MNHEY and CDR2 SVGAGI. The CDR3 DNA sequence: TGTGCCAGCGGATTCACACAAAGGGCCTCGTCAGTAGCTTTCTTT. It is translated as CASGFTQRASSVAFF.

The chain carries TRBV18 and TRBJ2-5; D possibly corresponds to TRBD2 (6 bases). V lost 3 bases to trimming and J lost 9 bases, with 20 bases between them. Germline-derived CDR1 and CDR2 are KGHSH and LQKENI. The CDR3 has 15 amino acids. The CDR3 sequence: CASSPGTSEGSAQYF. The CDR3 nucleotides are TGTGCCAGCTCACCCGGGACTTCCGAAGGGTCCGCCCAGTACTTC.